This entry features one TCR beta chain sequence. Some clones are missing from TCRdb's copy, which holds only in-frame ones; the method was immunoSEQ multiplex PCR. Of some 58,000 clones in the sample, 80% to 90% were seen once. This sample was taken from a study of control samples from healthy donors and cancer patients. The CDR3 has 15 residues. The germline V gene has CDR1 LNHNV and CDR2 YYDKDF (reference sequence). Deletions cut 0 bases from V and 0 bases from J, with 8 bases between. The sequenced sample was PBMCs. This clonotype was obtained from a woman aged 60-75 years with lung cancer. The rearrangement links TRBV15 to TRBJ1-2, with a possible D match to TRBD1 (5 bases). The CDR3 reads CATSRDIGANYGYTF. CDR3 DNA: TGTGCCACCAGCAGAGATATAGGGGCTAACTATGGCTACACCTTC.